This T cell receptor (beta chain) was recovered during a study of patients and donors after allogeneic stem cell transplantation. TCRdb fed the RT-PCR reads into MiXCR, producing one record per CDR3 protein. The sample contains about 960,000 distinct CDR3 sequences, more than 15% of which appear only once. Germline loops: CDR1 SQVTM, CDR2 ANQGSEA. V lost 7 bases and J 13 bases, leaving 20 bases between the germline ends. The CDR3 covers 11 residues. The sequenced sample was blood, either unsorted or a sorted T cell fraction (not recorded which). The J gene is TRBJ2-7, the V gene TRBV29-1, with D perhaps being TRBD1 or TRBD2 (5 bases each). The receptor was derived from a human donor who was either an allogeneic HSCT recipient or a stem cell or donor lymphocyte infusion donor (not recorded which). It is not recorded whose cells these are; they may come from a transplant donor. CDR3 in amino acids: CSALSGTRPYF. DNA for the CDR3: TGCAGCGCATTATCCGGGACGCGGCCATACTTC.